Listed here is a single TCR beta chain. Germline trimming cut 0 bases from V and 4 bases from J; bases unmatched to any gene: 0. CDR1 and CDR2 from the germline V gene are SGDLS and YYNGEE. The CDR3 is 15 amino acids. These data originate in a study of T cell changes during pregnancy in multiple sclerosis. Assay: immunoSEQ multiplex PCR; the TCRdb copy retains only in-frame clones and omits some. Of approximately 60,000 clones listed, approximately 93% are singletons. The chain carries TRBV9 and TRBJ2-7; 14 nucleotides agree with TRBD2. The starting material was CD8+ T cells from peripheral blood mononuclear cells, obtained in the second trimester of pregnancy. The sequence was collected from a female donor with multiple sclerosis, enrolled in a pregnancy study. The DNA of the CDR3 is TGTGCCAGCAGCGTAGGACTAGCGGGAGGGTACGAGCAGTACTTC. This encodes CASSVGLAGGYEQYF.